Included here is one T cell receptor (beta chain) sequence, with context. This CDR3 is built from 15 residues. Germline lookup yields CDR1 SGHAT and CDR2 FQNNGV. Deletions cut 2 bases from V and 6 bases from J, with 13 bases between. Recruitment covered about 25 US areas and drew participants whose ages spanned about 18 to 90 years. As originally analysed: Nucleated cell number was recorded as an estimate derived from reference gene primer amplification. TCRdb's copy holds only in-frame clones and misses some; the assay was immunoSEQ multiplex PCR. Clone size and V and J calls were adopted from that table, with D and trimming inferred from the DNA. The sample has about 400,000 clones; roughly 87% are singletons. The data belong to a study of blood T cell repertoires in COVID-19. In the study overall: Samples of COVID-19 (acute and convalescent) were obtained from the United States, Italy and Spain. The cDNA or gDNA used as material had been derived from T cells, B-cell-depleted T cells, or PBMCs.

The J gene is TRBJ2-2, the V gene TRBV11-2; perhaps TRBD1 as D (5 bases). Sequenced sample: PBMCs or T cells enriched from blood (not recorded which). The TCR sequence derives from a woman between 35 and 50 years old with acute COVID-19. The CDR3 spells CASSLSRGPSGELFF. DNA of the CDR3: TGTGCCAGCAGCTTATCTAGGGGCCCATCCGGGGAGCTGTTTTTT.